This TCR beta chain comes out of a study of T cell changes during pregnancy in multiple sclerosis. This table comes from immunoSEQ multiplex PCR, and its TCRdb copy is limited to in-frame clones, with some not included. In the table there are tens of thousands of clones, roughly nine tenths of which are singletons. This clone has just one count. Here the sequenced sample was peripheral blood, taken in the second trimester of pregnancy. This receptor was identified in a female donor with multiple sclerosis, enrolled in a pregnancy study.

The CDR3 DNA reads TGTGCCAGTTCAGGAGGCATGGAGACAGGGGGGGGCTACACCTTC. Amino acids: CASSGGMETGGGYTF. The rearrangement joins TRBV19 to TRBJ1-2; 9 nucleotides align to TRBD1. CDR1 LNHDA and CDR2 SQIVND come from the germline V gene (reference sequence). The length of the CDR3 is 15 residues. The trim removed 8 bases at V and 8 bases at J, leaving 15 bases unmatched.